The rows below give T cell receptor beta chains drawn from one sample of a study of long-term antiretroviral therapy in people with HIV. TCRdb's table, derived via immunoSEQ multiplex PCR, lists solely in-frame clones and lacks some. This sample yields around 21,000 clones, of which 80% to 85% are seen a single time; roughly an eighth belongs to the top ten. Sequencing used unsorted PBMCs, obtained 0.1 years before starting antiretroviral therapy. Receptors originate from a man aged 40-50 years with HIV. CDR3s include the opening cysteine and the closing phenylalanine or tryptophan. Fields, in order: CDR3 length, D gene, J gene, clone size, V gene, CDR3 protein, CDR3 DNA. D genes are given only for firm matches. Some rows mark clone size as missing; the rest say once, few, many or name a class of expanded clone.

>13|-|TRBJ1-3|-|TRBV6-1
CASLKTPENTIYF
TGTGCCAGCCTAAAGACACCCGAGAACACCATATATTTT
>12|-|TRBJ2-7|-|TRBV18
CASSPRRDEQYF
TGTGCCAGCTCACCAAGGAGGGACGAGCAGTACTTC
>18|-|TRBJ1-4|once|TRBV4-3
CASSQDWGNRGGNEKLFF
TGCGCCAGCAGCCAAGATTGGGGCAATCGGGGGGGGAATGAAAAACTGTTTTTT
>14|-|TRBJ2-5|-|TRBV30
CAWSVGGFGETQYF
TGTGCCTGGAGTGTAGGTGGGTTCGGGGAGACCCAGTACTTC
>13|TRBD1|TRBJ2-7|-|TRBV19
CASAGTGQNEQYF
TGTGCCAGTGCCGGGACAGGACAAAACGAGCAGTACTTC
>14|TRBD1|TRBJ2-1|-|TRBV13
CASSLLRQGDEQFF
TGTGCCAGCAGCTTACTGCGACAGGGCGATGAGCAGTTCTTC
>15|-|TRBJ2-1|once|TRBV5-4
CASRPPGTPGNEQFF
TGTGCCAGCAGACCACCCGGGACCCCAGGGAATGAGCAGTTCTTC
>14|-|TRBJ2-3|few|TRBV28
CASSLIGNTDTQYF
TGTGCCAGCAGTTTAATTGGTAACACAGATACGCAGTATTTT
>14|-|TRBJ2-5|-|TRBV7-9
CASSFTSSEETQYF
TGTGCCAGCAGTTTTACTAGTAGTGAGGAGACCCAGTACTTC
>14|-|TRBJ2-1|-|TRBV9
CASSPRPSLGEQFF
TGTGCCAGCAGCCCCAGACCTTCTTTGGGAGAGCAGTTCTTC
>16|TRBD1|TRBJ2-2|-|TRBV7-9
CASSLKDREITGELFF
TGTGCCAGCAGCCTTAAGGACAGGGAAATCACCGGGGAGCTGTTTTTT
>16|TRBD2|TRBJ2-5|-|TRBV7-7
CASSPTRLAGVETQYF
TGTGCTAGCAGCCCTACTCGGCTAGCGGGGGTGGAGACCCAGTACTTC
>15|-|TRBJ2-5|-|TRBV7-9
CASSPEWVSQETQYF
TGTGCCAGCAGCCCCGAGTGGGTTTCCCAAGAGACCCAGTACTTC
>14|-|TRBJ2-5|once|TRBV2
CASSEFRGQQTQYF
TGTGCCAGCAGTGAGTTCAGGGGCCAACAGACCCAGTACTTC
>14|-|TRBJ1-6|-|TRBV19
CASSIMGRDSPLHF
TGTGCCAGTAGTATAATGGGGAGGGACTCACCCCTCCACTTT
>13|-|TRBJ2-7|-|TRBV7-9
CASSLVEGGTQYF
TGTGCCAGCAGCCTGGTGGAGGGGGGGACGCAGTACTTC
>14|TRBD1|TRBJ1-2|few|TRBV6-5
CASSLRDSNYGYTF
TGTGCCAGCAGTCTCCGGGACAGTAACTATGGCTACACCTTC